The rows below give T cell receptor beta chains drawn from one sample of a study of cytomegalovirus exposure and HLA in healthy donors. The repertoire was sequenced with immunoSEQ multiplex PCR; TCRdb's copy has only in-frame clones and lacks some. The data contain some 170,000 clones, 72% of them singletons. The specimen sequenced was PBMCs. These receptor sequences come from a human donor in good health. CDR3s include the opening cysteine and the closing phenylalanine or tryptophan. The D gene is left open where the match is weak. The listing skips clone size in some rows; elsewhere it reads once, few, many or a size class.

V	D	J	size	CDR3	DNA
TRBV5-6	NA	TRBJ2-3	NA	CASSSQGLTHTQYF	TGTGCCAGCAGCTCACAGGGTCTCACTCATACGCAGTATTTT
TRBV7-8	NA	TRBJ2-5	few	CASSPLSRQETQYF	TGTGCCAGCAGCCCCCTTAGTCGCCAAGAGACCCAGTACTTC
TRBV11-1	NA	TRBJ1-1	NA	CASSRGVYQNTEAFF	TGTGCCAGCAGTAGGGGTGTGTATCAGAACACTGAAGCTTTCTTT
TRBV29-1	NA	TRBJ1-2	NA	CSVEVPGPRGGGYTF	TGCAGCGTTGAAGTCCCAGGACCCAGGGGTGGTGGCTACACCTTC
TRBV10-3	NA	TRBJ1-5	few	CAISPGTQGNQPQHF	TGTGCCATCAGCCCCGGAACCCAGGGAAATCAGCCCCAGCATTTT
TRBV6-5	NA	TRBJ1-2	NA	CASSYSRLRSYGYTF	TGTGCCAGCAGTTACTCGAGGCTTCGAAGCTATGGCTACACCTTC
TRBV2	NA	TRBJ2-1	NA	CASRPLAFSYNEQFF	TGTGCCAGCAGGCCTCTAGCGTTCTCCTACAATGAGCAGTTCTTC
TRBV19	TRBD1	TRBJ1-2	NA	CASSIWSTGGRDYGYTF	TGTGCCAGTAGTATATGGTCGACAGGGGGTAGAGACTATGGCTACACCTTC
TRBV29-1	TRBD2	TRBJ2-2	NA	CSVGGESRGGRNTGELFF	TGCAGCGTCGGCGGGGAGAGTCGGGGGGGCAGGAACACCGGGGAGCTGTTTTTT
TRBV19	TRBD1	TRBJ1-2	NA	CASRRTGGFYGYTF	TGTGCCAGTAGGCGGACAGGGGGCTTCTATGGCTACACCTTC
TRBV27	TRBD1	TRBJ2-7	NA	CASSFRDSYEQYF	TGTGCCAGCAGTTTTAGGGACAGCTACGAGCAGTACTTC
TRBV4-1	NA	TRBJ2-7	NA	CASSQDSGGHSYEQYF	TGCGCCAGCAGCCAAGATAGTGGGGGACACTCCTACGAGCAGTACTTC
TRBV5-1	TRBD2	TRBJ2-1	few	CASSPGPSGLNEQFF	TGCGCCAGCAGCCCGGGACCTAGCGGCCTCAATGAGCAGTTCTTC
TRBV7-2	TRBD2	TRBJ2-5	NA	CASSLSSGAVGEQYF	TGTGCCAGCAGCTTGAGTAGCGGGGCCGTAGGGGAGCAGTACTTC
TRBV5-4	NA	TRBJ2-4	NA	CASSLAGEGIQYF	TGTGCCAGCAGCTTGGCAGGGGAGGGCATTCAGTACTTC
TRBV2	NA	TRBJ2-5	NA	CASSVWTREQYF	TGTGCCAGCAGTGTATGGACCCGGGAGCAGTACTTC
TRBV7-6	TRBD2	TRBJ2-5	NA	CASSPREAGVRETQYF	TGTGCCAGCAGCCCCAGAGAAGCGGGGGTCCGGGAGACCCAGTACTTC
TRBV14	NA	TRBJ2-7	few	CASSQFHRDYEQYF	TGTGCCAGCAGCCAATTTCACAGGGACTACGAGCAGTACTTC
TRBV11-2	TRBD1	TRBJ2-2	once	CASSRDRGSTGELFF	TGTGCCAGCAGCCGGGACAGGGGGTCCACCGGGGAGCTGTTTTTT
TRBV21-1	NA	TRBJ2-3	once	CASSTPKERGSDTQYF	TGTGCCAGCAGCACCCCAAAGGAGCGGGGTTCAGATACGCAGTATTTT
TRBV6-7	NA	TRBJ1-2	NA	CASSPQVGYGYTF	TGTGCCAGCAGTCCTCAGGTTGGATATGGCTACACCTTC
TRBV7-2	NA	TRBJ2-1	NA	CASSLAGANEQFF	TGTGCCAGCAGCTTAGCGGGGGCCAATGAGCAGTTCTTC
TRBV29-1	TRBD2	TRBJ2-3	NA	CSVFSGVSTDTQYF	TGCAGCGTTTTTAGCGGGGTTAGCACAGATACGCAGTATTTT
TRBV7-9	NA	TRBJ1-2	NA	CASSEGQHYGYTF	TGTGCCAGCAGCGAAGGACAGCATTATGGCTACACCTTC
TRBV5-1	NA	TRBJ2-3	NA	CASSPMRPGGDTQYF	TGCGCCAGCAGCCCCATGAGGCCAGGCGGGGATACGCAGTATTTT
TRBV7-9	NA	TRBJ1-4	NA	CASSYGQSNEKLFF	TGTGCCAGCAGCTACGGACAGAGTAATGAAAAACTGTTTTTT
TRBV29-1	NA	TRBJ2-3	NA	CSAAEDTDTQYF	TGCAGCGCCGCGGAGGACACAGATACGCAGTATTTT
TRBV7-9	TRBD1	TRBJ2-7	NA	CASSESYRDRPYEQYF	TGTGCCAGCAGCGAATCCTACCGGGACAGGCCCTACGAGCAGTACTTC
TRBV6-5	TRBD1	TRBJ2-7	NA	CASSYWTGDGEQYF	TGTGCCAGCAGTTACTGGACAGGGGATGGCGAGCAGTACTTC
TRBV7-2	TRBD1	TRBJ2-7	NA	CASSRPGTGTYEQYF	TGTGCCAGCAGCAGACCCGGGACAGGGACCTACGAGCAGTACTTC
TRBV7-2	NA	TRBJ2-5	once	CASSQRRKETQYF	TGTGCCAGCAGCCAGAGGCGTAAAGAGACCCAGTACTTC
TRBV29-1	TRBD2	TRBJ2-7	NA	CSVESGAGAYEQYF	TGCAGCGTTGAATCCGGAGCGGGGGCCTACGAGCAGTACTTC
TRBV10-3	TRBD2	TRBJ2-7	once	CAISNGGGLTEQYF	TGTGCCATCAGTAACGGGGGGGGGTTGACTGAGCAGTACTTC
TRBV7-2	TRBD2	TRBJ2-5	NA	CASSPQVGGGLKKETQYF	TGTGCCAGCAGCCCGCAAGTGGGCGGGGGGCTGAAGAAGGAGACCCAGTACTTC
TRBV30	NA	TRBJ1-1	NA	CALKGAPGTEAFF	TGTGCCCTTAAGGGAGCCCCGGGGACTGAAGCTTTCTTT
TRBV5-6	NA	TRBJ1-3	NA	CASSLVPPGRGNTIYF	TGTGCCAGCAGCTTGGTCCCGCCAGGCAGAGGAAACACCATATATTTT
TRBV2	TRBD2	TRBJ2-2	NA	CASGTSGYTGELFF	TGTGCCAGCGGGACTAGCGGTTACACCGGGGAGCTGTTTTTT
TRBV25-1	NA	TRBJ1-1	NA	CASSEEIEAFF	TGTGCCAGCAGTGAGGAGATTGAAGCTTTCTTT
TRBV5-4	NA	TRBJ1-2	NA	CASRGQSYGYTF	TGTGCCAGCCGAGGACAATCCTATGGCTACACCTTC
TRBV4-3	TRBD1	TRBJ1-2	NA	CASSQGTGGLNYGYTF	TGCGCCAGCAGCCAAGGGACAGGGGGCCTTAACTATGGCTACACCTTC
TRBV7-9	NA	TRBJ1-1	NA	CASSQAWVNTEAFF	TGTGCCAGCAGCCAAGCGTGGGTGAACACTGAAGCTTTCTTT
TRBV5-1	NA	TRBJ1-1	once	CASSFQGNTEAFF	TGCGCCAGCAGCTTTCAGGGGAACACTGAAGCTTTCTTT
TRBV2	TRBD1	TRBJ1-1	few	CATRQGLAEAFF	TGTGCCACCAGACAGGGTTTGGCTGAAGCTTTCTTT
TRBV19	TRBD1	TRBJ2-7	NA	CASSIGRTGSYEQYF	TGTGCCAGTAGTATAGGCCGGACAGGTTCCTACGAGCAGTACTTC
TRBV7-9	NA	TRBJ1-2	few	CASTLRDTTNYGYTF	TGTGCCAGCACCCTTCGGGACACAACTAACTATGGCTACACCTTC
TRBV10-3	NA	TRBJ1-1	NA	CAISESIGGNTEAFF	TGTGCCATCAGTGAGTCGATCGGTGGGAACACTGAAGCTTTCTTT